This T cell receptor (beta chain) was profiled in a study of post-analysis software for immune sequencing data. As for the study in general: As for disease course, relapsing-remitting, secondary progressive and progressive-relapsing multiple sclerosis were all included. Notes on the study in general: F measure clustering grouped samples strongly by preparation batch. Comparison of patients with controls showed a handful of TRBV segments more frequent in patients, TRBV5-6, TRBV5-1 and TRBV20-1 among them. Diversity measured as normalized Chao1 was significantly lower in multiple sclerosis patients than in controls.

The authors incorporated unique molecular identifiers into the TCR beta cDNA libraries. Each sample of about 0.9 to 11 million input T cells yielded roughly 500,000 cDNA molecules, so each molecule approximated one T cell. TCRdb re-analysed the PCR reads in MiXCR, keeping a single row per CDR3 protein. In the table there are approximately 400,000 distinct CDR3 sequences, about a third of which are singletons. Germline CDR1 is SGHTA and CDR2 is FQGTGA. Trimming removed 2 bases from V and 9 bases from J, with 11 bases in between. The CDR3 runs 12 residues. This clonotype was recorded a few times. The antigen is unknown.

The J gene is TRBJ2-7, the V gene TRBV7-3, with D unresolved. The TCR was taken from a girl aged 5-17 years with multiple sclerosis. The sample comprised blood. This chain's CDR3 is CASSLLARGQYF. CDR3 nucleotide sequence: TGTGCCAGCAGCTTATTGGCCAGAGGGCAGTACTTC.